Presented here are 27 T cell receptor beta chains from one specimen sequenced in a study of blood T cell repertoires in COVID-19. The protocol was immunoSEQ multiplex PCR, while the TCRdb copy is restricted to in-frame clones and leaves out a portion. This table has 150,000 to 200,000 clones, under 90% appearing once. Sequencing used PBMCs or T cells enriched from blood (not recorded which). These TCRs come from a woman aged 45-59 years who had recovered from COVID-19.

The genes are TRBV5-1 and TRBJ2-3, with a possible D match to TRBD2 (6 bases). The V and J ends lost 6 bases and 0 bases respectively, with 17 bases between them. The length of the CDR3 is 16 residues. The germline V gene encodes CDR1 SGHRS and CDR2 YFSETQ. Here the CDR3 DNA reads TGCGCCAGCACCCGAGGAGGGACTTCTAGCACAGATACGCAGTATTTT. This translates into CASTRGGTSSTDTQYF.

The chain uses TRBV4-2 and TRBJ1-5, with D uncertain. This CDR3 has 14 residues. Germline V gives CDR1 LGHNA, CDR2 YNFKEQ. The ends were cut back, 4 bases at V and 8 bases at J, with 15 bases in the middle. The CDR3 DNA reads TGTGCCAGCAGCCCTTTTTTATCGGCGGAGCCCCAGCATTTT. Its translation: CASSPFLSAEPQHF.

This clone occurred once. V gene TRBV3-1 (or the pseudogene TRBV3-2) combines with J gene TRBJ1-1; D might be TRBD1 (6 bases). Germline values: CDR1 LGHDT, CDR2 YNNKEL (reference sequence). Trimming took 3 bases from V and 8 from J, leaving 13 bases between them. The CDR3 extends over 13 amino acids. The CDR3 DNA sequence: TGTGCCAGCAGCCAGACGGACAGAAGCGAAGCTTTCTTT. Residues: CASSQTDRSEAFF.

The chain carries TRBV18 and TRBJ2-6; 9 bases are a match to TRBD2. V shed 0 bases, J shed 1 base, and the junction held 4 bases outside the gene matches. The CDR3 spans 18 residues. Germline V lookup: CDR1 KGHSH, CDR2 LQKENI. The CDR3: CASSPPSGGRSGANVLTF. The CDR3 DNA reads as TGTGCCAGCTCACCACCTAGCGGGGGCCGGTCTGGGGCCAACGTCCTGACTTTC.

This clone was detected only a few times. CDR3 sequence reads: CASRGLGTANQPQHF. The DNA of the CDR3 is TGTGCCAGCAGGGGACTAGGGACAGCAAATCAGCCCCAGCATTTT. The J gene is TRBJ1-5, the V gene TRBV2, with TRBD1 matching over 7 bases. The germline gives CDR1 SNHLY, CDR2 FYNNEI. This CDR3 has 15 amino acids. Trimming at V came to 6 bases and at J to 4 bases, leaving 9 bases not matched to a gene. Using reference TRBV2 and TRBJ1-5 for the parts outside the CDR3, the full variable domain is EPEVTQTPSHQVTQMGQEVILRCVPISNHLYFYWYRQILGQKVEFLVSFYNNEISEKSEIFDDQFSVERPDGSNFTLKIRSTKLEDSAMYFCASRGLGTANQPQHFGDGTRLSIL.

In this sample, this clone turned up a few times. The V and J genes are TRBV5-1 and TRBJ2-2, with D possibly being TRBD2 (5 bases). The germline V and J ends were trimmed by 1 base and 5 bases, with 18 bases remaining between them. Germline V gene sequence: CDR1 SGHRS, CDR2 YFSETQ. This CDR3 contains 17 residues. CDR3 in amino acids: CASSLSYRGGQTGELFF. CDR3 bases: TGCGCCAGCAGCTTGTCCTACCGGGGTGGGCAGACCGGGGAGCTGTTTTTT.

This clone was detected once. The chain links TRBV25-1 to TRBJ1-1; D not certain. The CDR3 sequence is 13 residues long. Germline V gene lookup returns CDR1 MGHDK and CDR2 SYGVNS. With 5 bases removed from V and 1 base from J, the gap between germline ends came to 8 bases. DNA of the CDR3: TGTGCCAGCAGTAAGCCCCAGAACACTGAAGCTTTCTTT. This translates into CASSKPQNTEAFF.

The chain uses TRBV3-1 (or the pseudogene TRBV3-2) and TRBJ2-5, with 8 bases matching TRBD2. The CDR3 is 15 amino acids. After removal of 3 bases from V and 7 bases from J, the junction contained 10 bases not matched to a gene. Germline CDR1 and CDR2: LGHDT and YNNKEL (reference sequence). CDR3 in DNA: TGTGCCAGCAGCCAGGAGAATCTCGGGGGGGTGACCCAGTACTTC. Amino acids: CASSQENLGGVTQYF.

This chain uses TRBV28 with TRBJ2-1; TRBD1 matches at 11 bases. Germline CDR1 MDHEN, CDR2 SYDVKM. The ends lost 3 bases at V and 8 bases at J; junction bases unmatched: 9. The CDR3 totals 16 residues. The CDR3 protein is CASSLFGTGGMYEQFF. For the CDR3, the DNA is TGTGCCAGCAGTTTGTTTGGGACAGGGGGTATGTATGAGCAGTTCTTC.

The chain uses TRBV6-2 or TRBV6-3 and TRBJ2-7; D possibly corresponds to TRBD2 (6 bases). The germline V and J ends were trimmed by 6 bases and 3 bases, with 18 bases remaining between them. Per germline, CDR1 MNHEY and CDR2 SVGEGT. CDR3 size: 15 residues. DNA for the CDR3: TGTGCCAGCAGCCCGGGACTTTTCAACCTCTACGAGCAGTACTTC. As protein: CASSPGLFNLYEQYF.

The chain joins TRBV7-2 to TRBJ2-5; the D gene is possibly TRBD1 (7 bases). The CDR3 totals 16 residues. Germline V gene sequence: CDR1 SGHTA, CDR2 FQGNSA. Trimming pared 1 base from V and 5 bases from J, leaving 17 bases between. The CDR3 nucleotides are TGTGCCAGCAGCTTAGAAGGTTCAGGGGGGTGGGAGACCCAGTACTTC. This sequence encodes CASSLEGSGGWETQYF.

V is TRBV19 and J is TRBJ1-2, with 7 bases matching TRBD1. J gave up 1 base and V 5 bases, and 7 bases lay outside the gene matches. Germline V gene data show CDR1 as LNHDA and CDR2 as SQIVND (reference sequence). The CDR3 loop spans 15 amino acids. The CDR3 DNA reads TGTGCCAGTAGTCCGGGACAGACGTTTAACTATGGCTACACCTTC. Its protein is CASSPGQTFNYGYTF.

This chain uses TRBV19 with TRBJ1-2, with D maybe TRBD1 (6 bases). V gave up 5 bases and J gave up 5 bases, with 18 bases separating them. The CDR3 sequence is 15 residues long. The germline CDR1 and CDR2 sequences are LNHDA and SQIVND (reference sequence). The CDR3 protein is CASSEQGMIGYGYTF. The CDR3 coding sequence is TGTGCCAGTAGTGAACAGGGTATGATTGGGTATGGCTACACCTTC.

The chain recombines TRBV9 with TRBJ1-1; 10 bases line up with TRBD1. CDR3 length: 13 residues. J was trimmed by 10 bases and V by 0 bases; bases with no gene match: 3. The germline V gene encodes CDR1 SGDLS and CDR2 YYNGEE. CDR3 DNA: TGTGCCAGCAGCGTAGAGGGACAGGGGCGAGCTTTCTTT. Amino acids: CASSVEGQGRAFF.

J is TRBJ1-2 and V is TRBV5-4; TRBD1 matches 9 bases. The CDR3 has 14 amino acids. V dropped 2 bases and J dropped 8; count of bases not matched to a gene: 7. Germline CDR1 is SGHNT and CDR2 is YYREEE (reference sequence). CDR3 DNA sequence: TGTGCCAGCAGCTTTTTGACAGGGGGATTCGGCTACACCTTC. It specifies CASSFLTGGFGYTF.

The chain combines TRBV19 with TRBJ1-1; 8 nucleotides line up with TRBD1. The CDR3 covers 15 residues. Germline CDR1 is LNHDA and CDR2 is SQIVND (reference sequence). Losses at the gene ends were 5 bases for V and 1 base for J; bases not matched to a gene: 6. CDR3 in DNA: TGTGCCAGTAGTTCAACCGGGACAGGGAACACTGAAGCTTTCTTT. Translating it yields CASSSTGTGNTEAFF. The full variable domain, in which reference TRBV19 and TRBJ1-1 provide the parts outside the CDR3, is DGGITQSPKYLFRKEGQNVTLSCEQNLNHDAMYWYRQDPGQGLRLIYYSQIVNDFQKGDIAEGYSVSREKKESFPLTVTSAQKNPTAFYLCASSSTGTGNTEAFFGQGTRLTVV.

With regard to this clone: One end of the junction varies from germline; a read error may be responsible. The chain has TRBV6-1 and TRBJ2-7, with D perhaps TRBD1 (6 bases). Germline loops: CDR1 MNHNS, CDR2 SASEGT. The CDR3 covers 14 residues. CDR3 protein: CASSEAPDRLRVVF. The CDR3 DNA reads TGTGCCAGCAGTGAAGCCCCTGACAGGCTCCGGGTGGTCTTC.

The CDR3 loop reads CASRDRAGPERQYF. CDR3 nucleotide sequence: TGTGCCAGCAGGGACCGGGCGGGCCCGGAGCGGCAGTACTTC. V is TRBV2 and J is TRBJ2-7, with TRBD2 as a possible D gene (5 bases). The germline gives CDR1 SNHLY, CDR2 FYNNEI. Trimming shortened V by 6 bases and J by 9 bases, and 21 bases separated the two germline ends. The CDR3 sequence is 14 residues long. Together with reference TRBV2 and TRBJ2-7, the CDR3 gives the full variable domain: EPEVTQTPSHQVTQMGQEVILRCVPISNHLYFYWYRQILGQKVEFLVSFYNNEISEKSEIFDDQFSVERPDGSNFTLKIRSTKLEDSAMYFCASRDRAGPERQYFGPGTRLTVT.

The chain couples TRBV6-2 or TRBV6-3 to TRBJ1-1, with D hard to call. Deletions cut 2 bases from V and 6 bases from J, with 10 bases between. The CDR3 is made up of 13 amino acids. From germline, CDR1 is MNHEY and CDR2 SVGEGT. CDR3 sequence reads: CASSYTQVAEAFF. The CDR3 bases are TGTGCCAGCAGTTACACCCAGGTCGCTGAAGCTTTCTTT.

As concerns this clone: Other nucleotide sequences in the sample specify the same CDR3. V and J are TRBV18 and TRBJ2-1; TRBD2 aligns across 10 bases. The germline gives CDR1 KGHSH, CDR2 LQKENI. Trimming at V came to 3 bases and at J to 8 bases, leaving 7 bases not matched to a gene. The CDR3 covers 15 residues. The CDR3 nucleotides read TGTGCCAGCTCACCCAGCGGGGGGGCTGTAGATGAGCAGTTCTTC. Its protein is CASSPSGGAVDEQFF.

This chain links TRBV19 with TRBJ2-7; 8 bases line up with TRBD1. Trimming took 5 bases from V and 4 from J; bases not matched to a gene: 13. This CDR3 region has 16 residues. Germline V gives CDR1 LNHDA, CDR2 SQIVND (reference sequence). CDR3 residues: CASSAGRGQEGYEQYF. The CDR3 coding sequence is TGTGCCAGTAGTGCCGGGCGGGGACAGGAAGGTTACGAGCAGTACTTC. The full variable domain, its missing parts supplied by reference TRBV19 and TRBJ2-7, is DGGITQSPKYLFRKEGQNVTLSCEQNLNHDAMYWYRQDPGQGLRLIYYSQIVNDFQKGDIAEGYSVSREKKESFPLTVTSAQKNPTAFYLCASSAGRGQEGYEQYFGPGTRLTVT.

V and J are TRBV20-1 and TRBJ1-4; D call uncertain. V was trimmed by 3 bases and J by 5 bases, leaving 10 bases between them. The germline V gene encodes CDR1 DFQATT and CDR2 SNEGSKA (reference sequence). The CDR3 sequence is 13 residues long. CDR3 amino acids: CSASSNVNEKLFF. CDR3 coding DNA: TGCAGTGCTAGTTCTAACGTGAATGAAAAACTGTTTTTT.

This clone appeared a single time. This chain uses TRBV6-1 with TRBJ2-7; D call uncertain. The germline V gene encodes CDR1 MNHNS and CDR2 SASEGT. There are 13 residues in the CDR3. Trimming left V 1 base short and J 3 bases short, with 7 bases between. CDR3 bases: TGTGCCAGCAGTGAAGGTATAAACTACGAGCAGTACTTC. Protein sequence: CASSEGINYEQYF.

The chain carries TRBV18 and TRBJ1-6; D possibly corresponds to TRBD1 (5 bases). This CDR3 is 15 amino acids long. Trimming left V 5 bases short and J 8 bases short, with 16 bases between. The germline V gene has CDR1 KGHSH and CDR2 LQKENI. CDR3 loop: CASSSRDGSYSPLHF. The CDR3 nucleotides are TGTGCCAGCTCATCGCGGGACGGATCTTATTCACCCCTCCACTTT. Variable domain in full (rest from reference TRBV18 and TRBJ1-6): NAGVMQNPRHLVRRRGQEARLRCSPMKGHSHVYWYRQLPEEGLKFMVYLQKENIIDESGMPKERFSAEFPKEGPSILRIQQVVRGDSAAYFCASSSRDGSYSPLHFGNGTRLTVT.

The count of this clone is one. The chain recombines TRBV12-3 or TRBV12-4 with TRBJ2-2, with 12 bases aligning to TRBD2. The CDR3 loop spans 12 amino acids. The V gene end was trimmed by 6 bases and the J gene end by 14 bases; junction bases not matched to a gene: 4. CDR3 protein: CASRSLAGGLFF. The CDR3 coding sequence is TGTGCCAGCAGGTCACTAGCGGGAGGACTGTTTTTT.

The CDR3 reads CATSDLHRANQPQHF. For the CDR3, the DNA is TGTGCCACCAGTGATTTGCACAGGGCAAATCAGCCCCAGCATTTT. This rearrangement joins TRBV24-1 to TRBJ1-5; possibly TRBD1 for D (6 bases). In germline, CDR1 is KGHDR, CDR2 SFDVKD. Trimming removed 0 bases from V and 4 bases from J, with 9 bases in between. This CDR3 spans 15 amino acids.

The J gene is TRBJ2-1, the V gene TRBV7-9, with D possibly being TRBD2 (5 bases). V was shortened by 1 base and J by 3 bases, with 7 bases between the two germline ends. The CDR3 length is 14 residues. Germline V CDR1 and CDR2: SEHNR, FQNEAQ (reference sequence). CDR3 bases: TGTGCCAGCAGCTTAGTGGGGAGCTACAATGAGCAGTTCTTC. This translates into CASSLVGSYNEQFF.